This TCR beta chain was captured by sequencing in a study of blood T cell repertoires in COVID-19. For the study at large: Acute and convalescent COVID-19 specimens originated in the United States, Italy and Spain.

Only in-frame clones appear in the TCRdb table, and some are missing; sequencing was by immunoSEQ multiplex PCR. This repertoire shows roughly 260,000 clones, roughly 80% found once; its top ten account for roughly 4%. Trimming removed 0 bases at V and 7 bases at J, with 9 bases between. Germline lookup yields CDR1 SGHAT and CDR2 FQNNGV. There are 13 residues in the CDR3. The sequencing sample was made of peripheral blood. The clonotype comes from a woman between 40 and 55 years old with active or convalescent COVID-19. The chain has TRBV11-2 and TRBJ1-1; D ambiguous. The CDR3 reads CASSLERGFEAFF. The CDR3 nucleotides read TGTGCCAGCAGCTTAGAGCGAGGTTTTGAAGCTTTCTTT. The whole variable domain, filled in from reference TRBV11-2 and TRBJ1-1, reads EAGVAQSPRYKIIEKRQSVAFWCNPISGHATLYWYQQILGQGPKLLIQFQNNGVVDDSQLPKDRFSAERLKGVDSTLKIQPAKLEDSAVYLCASSLERGFEAFFGQGTRLTVV.